Each of the 8 T cell receptor beta chains below was sequenced from the same sample in a study of blood T cell repertoires in COVID-19. Only in-frame clones appear in the TCRdb table, and some are missing; sequencing was by immunoSEQ multiplex PCR. The sample lists tens of thousands of clones, roughly 88% occurring once. Specimen: peripheral blood. These receptors came from a man at least 80 years old with active or convalescent COVID-19.

The chain joins TRBV6-2 or TRBV6-3 to TRBJ2-5; perhaps TRBD2 as D (6 bases). V was pared by 4 bases and J by 3 bases, with 6 bases between. Germline V gene data show CDR1 as MNHEY and CDR2 as SVGEGT. CDR3 length: 12 amino acids. The CDR3 nucleotides read TGTGCCAGCAGTTGGGGGGAAGAGACCCAGTACTTC. Translation gives CASSWGEETQYF.

The rearrangement uses TRBV27 and TRBJ2-7; D possibly corresponds to TRBD1 (5 bases). Germline V gives CDR1 MNHEY, CDR2 SMNVEV (reference sequence). The CDR3 runs to 12 residues. Trimming cost V 4 bases and J 3 bases, with 7 bases left between them. DNA of the CDR3: TGTGCCAGCAGTTCGACAGTCTACGAGCAGTACTTC. Amino acids: CASSSTVYEQYF.

This clone was counted once. The chain uses TRBV12-5 and TRBJ1-6; TRBD1 might be the D (6 bases). This CDR3 spans 17 amino acids. Germline V gene lookup returns CDR1 LGHNT and CDR2 FRNRAP. V was cut by 4 bases and J by 9 bases, with 22 bases left in between. The CDR3 DNA sequence: TGTGCTAGTGGTTCCTACCTGGGGGCAAATCGGGGTTCACCCCTCCACTTT. This gives the protein CASGSYLGANRGSPLHF.

The J gene is TRBJ2-2, the V gene TRBV7-2, with TRBD2 matching over 9 bases. The CDR3 runs to 17 residues. Trimming removed 3 bases from V and 6 bases from J; junction bases left unmatched: 11. Looked up from germline, CDR1 is SGHTA and CDR2 is FQGNSA. CDR3 nucleotides: TGTGCCAGCAGCTTCACGGGACTAGCTAGGTCCCCCGGGGAGCTGTTTTTT. Protein sequence: CASSFTGLARSPGELFF.

V usage is TRBV10-3 and J usage is TRBJ1-3, with D tentatively TRBD1 (5 bases). V gave up 6 bases and J gave up 0 bases, with 6 bases separating them. Germline loops: CDR1 ENHRY, CDR2 SYGVKD. This CDR3 region has 13 residues. CDR3 amino acids: CAIRQASGNTIYF. CDR3 in DNA: TGTGCCATCAGACAGGCCTCTGGAAACACCATATATTTT.

This chain uses TRBV21-1 with TRBJ1-1. TRBV21-1 is an annotated pseudogene. The CDR3 has 13 amino acids. DNA of the CDR3: TGTGCCAGCAGCAAAATATTGAACACTGAAGCTTTCTTT. Encoded protein: CASSKILNTEAFF.

This chain links TRBV3-1 (or the pseudogene TRBV3-2) with TRBJ2-1, with 10 bases matching TRBD2. V was clipped by 2 bases and J by 10 bases; unmatched bases: 8. CDR1 and CDR2 (germline): LGHDT, YNNKEL (reference sequence). This CDR3 spans 15 amino acids. CDR3 protein: CASSQPAGGPTEQFF. As DNA, the CDR3 is TGTGCCAGCAGCCAACCAGCGGGAGGGCCGACGGAGCAGTTCTTC.

The chain couples TRBV27 to TRBJ2-7, with TRBD2 matching 10 bases. Germline CDR1 is MNHEY and CDR2 is SMNVEV (reference sequence). The CDR3 is made up of 15 amino acids. The junction had 7 bases not matched to a gene; V was cut back by 5 bases and J by 3 bases. CDR3 sequence: CASSRTSGVYYEQYF. In DNA, the CDR3 is TGTGCCAGCAGTCGGACTAGCGGAGTTTACTACGAGCAGTACTTC.